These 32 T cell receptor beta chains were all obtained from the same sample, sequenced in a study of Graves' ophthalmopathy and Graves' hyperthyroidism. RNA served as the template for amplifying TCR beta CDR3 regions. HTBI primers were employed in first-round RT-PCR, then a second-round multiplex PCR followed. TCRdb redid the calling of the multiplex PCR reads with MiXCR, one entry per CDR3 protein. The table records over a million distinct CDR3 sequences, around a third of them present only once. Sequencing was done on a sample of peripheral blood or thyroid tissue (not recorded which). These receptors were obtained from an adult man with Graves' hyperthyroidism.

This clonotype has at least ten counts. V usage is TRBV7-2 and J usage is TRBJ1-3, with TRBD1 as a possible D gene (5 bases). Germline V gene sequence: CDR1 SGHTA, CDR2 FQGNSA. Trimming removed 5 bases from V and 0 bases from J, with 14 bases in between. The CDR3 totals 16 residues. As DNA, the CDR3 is TGTGCCAGCAGCCTTGACAGCCTACTCTCTGGAAACACCATATATTTT. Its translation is CASSLDSLLSGNTIYF.

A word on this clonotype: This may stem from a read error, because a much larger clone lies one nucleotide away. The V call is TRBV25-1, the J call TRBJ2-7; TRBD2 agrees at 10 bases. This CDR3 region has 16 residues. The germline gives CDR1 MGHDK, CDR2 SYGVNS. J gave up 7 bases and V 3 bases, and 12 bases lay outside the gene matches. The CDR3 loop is CASSELNLAGVYEQYF. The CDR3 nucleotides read TGTGCCAGCAGTGAGCTAAATCTAGCGGGAGTCTATGAGCAGTACTTC.

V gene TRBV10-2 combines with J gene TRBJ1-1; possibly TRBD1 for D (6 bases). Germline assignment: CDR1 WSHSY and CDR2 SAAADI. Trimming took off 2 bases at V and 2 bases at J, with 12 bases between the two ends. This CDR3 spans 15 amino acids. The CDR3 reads CASSETGDTNTEAFF. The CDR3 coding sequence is TGCGCCAGCAGTGAGACTGGGGACACCAACACTGAAGCTTTCTTT.

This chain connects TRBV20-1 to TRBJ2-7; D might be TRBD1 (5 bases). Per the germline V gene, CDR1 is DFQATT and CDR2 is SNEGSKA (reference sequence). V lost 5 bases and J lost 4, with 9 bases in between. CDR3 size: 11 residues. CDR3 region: CSALQVYEQYF. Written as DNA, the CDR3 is TGCAGTGCTTTACAGGTTTACGAGCAGTACTTC.

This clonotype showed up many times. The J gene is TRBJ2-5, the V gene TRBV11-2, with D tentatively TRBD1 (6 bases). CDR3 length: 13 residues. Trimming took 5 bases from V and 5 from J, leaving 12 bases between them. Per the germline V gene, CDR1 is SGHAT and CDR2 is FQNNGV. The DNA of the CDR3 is TGTGCCAGCAGCCAGGGGTTGTGGGAGACCCAGTACTTC. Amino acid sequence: CASSQGLWETQYF.

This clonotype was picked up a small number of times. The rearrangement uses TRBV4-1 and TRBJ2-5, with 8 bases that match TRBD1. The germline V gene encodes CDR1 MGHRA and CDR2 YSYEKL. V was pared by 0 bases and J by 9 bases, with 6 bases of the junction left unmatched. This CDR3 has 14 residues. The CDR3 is CASSQDRGQQPQYF. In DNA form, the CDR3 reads TGCGCCAGCAGCCAAGACAGGGGGCAGCAGCCCCAGTACTTC.

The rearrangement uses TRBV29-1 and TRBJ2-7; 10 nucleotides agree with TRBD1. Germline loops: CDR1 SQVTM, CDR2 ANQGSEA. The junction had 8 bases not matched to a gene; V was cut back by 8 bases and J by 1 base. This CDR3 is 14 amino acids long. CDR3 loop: CSSLDRGASYEQYF. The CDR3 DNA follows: TGCAGCAGCCTGGACAGGGGGGCATCCTACGAGCAGTACTTC.

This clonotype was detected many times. The CDR3, as DNA: TGCAGTGCGACCCCCGGCGTGTACGAGCAGTACTTC. Translation: CSATPGVYEQYF. V usage is TRBV20-1 and J usage is TRBJ2-7; D not certain. The CDR3 loop spans 12 amino acids. V was shortened by 6 bases and J by 4 bases, with 13 bases between the two germline ends. CDR1 and CDR2 from the germline V gene are DFQATT and SNEGSKA (reference sequence).

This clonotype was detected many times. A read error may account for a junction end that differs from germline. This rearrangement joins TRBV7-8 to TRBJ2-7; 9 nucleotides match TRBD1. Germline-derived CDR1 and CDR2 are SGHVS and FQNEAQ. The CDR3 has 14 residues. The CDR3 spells CASSVDRGLHEQYF. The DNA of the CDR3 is TGTGCCAGCAGCGTGGACAGGGGCCTGCACGAGCAATACTTC.

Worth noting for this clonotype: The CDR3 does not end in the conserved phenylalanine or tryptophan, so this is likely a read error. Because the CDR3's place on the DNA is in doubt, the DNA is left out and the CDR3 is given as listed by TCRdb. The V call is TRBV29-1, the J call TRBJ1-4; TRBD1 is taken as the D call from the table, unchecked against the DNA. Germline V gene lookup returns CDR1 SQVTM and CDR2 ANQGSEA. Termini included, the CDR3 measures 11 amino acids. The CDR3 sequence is CSVGTGGGQVV.

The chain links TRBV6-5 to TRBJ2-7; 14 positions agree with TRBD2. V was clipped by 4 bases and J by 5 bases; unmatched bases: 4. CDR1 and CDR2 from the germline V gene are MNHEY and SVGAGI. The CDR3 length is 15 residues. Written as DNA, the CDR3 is TGTGCCAGCAGTTGGACTAGCGGGGGGCTCGACGAGCAGTACTTC. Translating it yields CASSWTSGGLDEQYF.

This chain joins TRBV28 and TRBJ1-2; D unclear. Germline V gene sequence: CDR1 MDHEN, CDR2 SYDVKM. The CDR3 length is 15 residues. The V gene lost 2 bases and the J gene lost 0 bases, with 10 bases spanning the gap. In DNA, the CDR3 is TGTGCCAGCAGTTTACCGGGAACCCCTAACTATGGCTACACCTTC. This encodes CASSLPGTPNYGYTF.

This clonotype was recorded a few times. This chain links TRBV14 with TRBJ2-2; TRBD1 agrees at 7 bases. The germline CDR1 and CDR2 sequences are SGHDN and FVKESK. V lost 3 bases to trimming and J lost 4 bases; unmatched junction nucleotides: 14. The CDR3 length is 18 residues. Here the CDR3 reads CASSHPPYRTGTTGELFF. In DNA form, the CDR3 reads TGTGCCAGCAGCCACCCCCCGTACAGGACAGGAACCACCGGGGAGCTGTTTTTT.

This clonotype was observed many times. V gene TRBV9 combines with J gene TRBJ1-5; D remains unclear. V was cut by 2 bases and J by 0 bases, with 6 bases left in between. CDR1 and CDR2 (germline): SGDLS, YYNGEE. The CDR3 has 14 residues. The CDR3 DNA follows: TGTGCCAGCAGCGTTACAGATAGCAATCAGCCCCAGCATTTT. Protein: CASSVTDSNQPQHF.

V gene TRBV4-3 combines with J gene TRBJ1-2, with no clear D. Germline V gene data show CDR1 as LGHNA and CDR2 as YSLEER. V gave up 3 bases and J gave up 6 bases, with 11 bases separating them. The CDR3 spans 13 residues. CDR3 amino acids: CASSHRSLDGYTF. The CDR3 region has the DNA TGCGCCAGCAGCCACCGATCCCTCGATGGCTACACCTTC.

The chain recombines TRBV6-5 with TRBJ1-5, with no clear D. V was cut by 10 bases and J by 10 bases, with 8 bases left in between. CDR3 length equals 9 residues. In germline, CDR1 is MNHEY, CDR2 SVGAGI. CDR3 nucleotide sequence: TGTGCCACCTGGAGTCCCCAGCATTTT. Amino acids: CATWSPQHF.

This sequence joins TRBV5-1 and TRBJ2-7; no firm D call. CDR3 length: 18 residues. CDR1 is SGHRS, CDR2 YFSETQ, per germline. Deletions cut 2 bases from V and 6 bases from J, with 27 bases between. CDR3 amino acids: CASSFLVSWGSESGEQYF. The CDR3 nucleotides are TGCGCCAGCAGCTTCCTTGTTTCCTGGGGTTCGGAATCGGGCGAGCAGTACTTC.

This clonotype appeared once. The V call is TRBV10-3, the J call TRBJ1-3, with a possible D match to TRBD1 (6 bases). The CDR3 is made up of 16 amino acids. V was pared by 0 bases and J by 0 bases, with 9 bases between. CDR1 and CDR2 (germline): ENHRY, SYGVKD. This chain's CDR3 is CAISESTGSSGNTIYF. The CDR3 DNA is TGTGCCATCAGTGAGTCCACAGGGTCCTCTGGAAACACCATATATTTT.

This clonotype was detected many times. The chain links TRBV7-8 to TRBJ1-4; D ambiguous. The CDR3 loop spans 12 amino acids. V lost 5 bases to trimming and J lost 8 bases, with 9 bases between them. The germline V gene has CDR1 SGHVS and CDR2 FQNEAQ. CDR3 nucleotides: TGTGCCAGCAGCCAAGACCCCGAAAAACTGTTTTTT. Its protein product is CASSQDPEKLFF.

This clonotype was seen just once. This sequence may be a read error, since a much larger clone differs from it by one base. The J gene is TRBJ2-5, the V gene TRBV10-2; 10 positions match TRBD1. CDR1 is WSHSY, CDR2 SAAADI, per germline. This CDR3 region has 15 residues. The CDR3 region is CASSPGQGKTVTQYF. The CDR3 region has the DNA TGTGCCAGCAGCCCGGGACAGGGGAAAACAGTGACCCAGTACTTC.

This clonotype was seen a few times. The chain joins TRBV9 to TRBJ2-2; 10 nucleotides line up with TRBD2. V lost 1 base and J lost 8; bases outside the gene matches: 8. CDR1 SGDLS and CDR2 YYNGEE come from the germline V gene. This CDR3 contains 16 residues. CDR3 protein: CASSVFSSGSSGELFF. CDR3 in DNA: TGTGCCAGCAGCGTATTTTCTAGCGGGAGTTCGGGGGAGCTGTTTTTT. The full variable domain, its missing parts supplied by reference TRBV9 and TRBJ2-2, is DSGVTQTPKHLITATGQRVTLRCSPRSGDLSVYWYQQSLDQGLQFLIQYYNGEERAKGNILERFSAQQFPDLHSELNLSSLELGDSALYFCASSVFSSGSSGELFFGEGSRLTVL.

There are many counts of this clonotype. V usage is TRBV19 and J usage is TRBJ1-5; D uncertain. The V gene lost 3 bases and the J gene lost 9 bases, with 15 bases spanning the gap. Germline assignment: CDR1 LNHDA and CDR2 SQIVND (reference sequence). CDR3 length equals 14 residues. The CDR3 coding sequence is TGTGCCAGTAGTATCGCACAGTTGGATTTGCCCCAGCATTTT. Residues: CASSIAQLDLPQHF.

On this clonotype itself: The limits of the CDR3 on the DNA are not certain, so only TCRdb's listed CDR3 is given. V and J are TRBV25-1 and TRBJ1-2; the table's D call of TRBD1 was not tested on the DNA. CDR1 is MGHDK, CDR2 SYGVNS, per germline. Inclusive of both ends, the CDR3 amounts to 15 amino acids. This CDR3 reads CACSARPLGIYGYTF.

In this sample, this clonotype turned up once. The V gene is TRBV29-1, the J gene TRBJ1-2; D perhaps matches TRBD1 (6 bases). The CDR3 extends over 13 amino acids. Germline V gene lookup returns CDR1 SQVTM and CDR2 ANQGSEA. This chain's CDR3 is CSLDQTGLYGYTF. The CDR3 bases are TGCAGTTTAGACCAAACAGGGCTCTATGGCTACACCTTC. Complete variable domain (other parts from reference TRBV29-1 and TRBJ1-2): SAVISQKPSRDICQRGTSLTIQCQVDSQVTMMFWYRQQPGQSLTLIATANQGSEATYESGFVIDKFPISRPNLTFSTLTVSNMSPEDSSIYLCSLDQTGLYGYTFGSGTRLTVV.

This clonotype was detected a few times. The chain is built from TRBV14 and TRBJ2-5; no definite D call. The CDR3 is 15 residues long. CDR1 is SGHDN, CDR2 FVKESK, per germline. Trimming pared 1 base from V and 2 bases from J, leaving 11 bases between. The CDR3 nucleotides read TGTGCCAGCAGCCAAGGGATGCGCACACAAGAGACCCAGTACTTC. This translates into CASSQGMRTQETQYF.

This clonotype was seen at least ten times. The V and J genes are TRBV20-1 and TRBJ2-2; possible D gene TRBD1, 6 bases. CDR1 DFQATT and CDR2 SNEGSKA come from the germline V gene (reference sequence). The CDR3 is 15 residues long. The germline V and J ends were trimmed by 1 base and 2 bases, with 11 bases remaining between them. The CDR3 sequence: CSARAGQSNTGELFF. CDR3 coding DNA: TGCAGTGCTAGAGCAGGACAGAGTAACACCGGGGAGCTGTTTTTT.

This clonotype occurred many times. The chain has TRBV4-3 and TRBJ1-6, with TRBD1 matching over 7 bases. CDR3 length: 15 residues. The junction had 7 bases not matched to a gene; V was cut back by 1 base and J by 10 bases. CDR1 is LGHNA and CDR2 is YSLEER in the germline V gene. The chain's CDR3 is CASSQVGTALSPLHF. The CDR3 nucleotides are TGCGCCAGCAGCCAAGTGGGGACAGCGTTATCACCCCTCCACTTT.

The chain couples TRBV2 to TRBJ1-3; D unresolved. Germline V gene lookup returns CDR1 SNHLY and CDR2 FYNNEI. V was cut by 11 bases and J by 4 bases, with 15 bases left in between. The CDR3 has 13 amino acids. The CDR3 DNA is TGTGCCTCCGGCCGGGAGTCAGGAAACACCATATATTTT. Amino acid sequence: CASGRESGNTIYF.

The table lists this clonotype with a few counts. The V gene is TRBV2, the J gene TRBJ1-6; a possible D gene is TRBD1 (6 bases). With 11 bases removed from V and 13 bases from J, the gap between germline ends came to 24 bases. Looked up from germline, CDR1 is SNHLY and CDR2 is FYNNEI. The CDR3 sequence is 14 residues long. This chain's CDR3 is CAVQKDRTALPLHF. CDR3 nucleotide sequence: TGTGCCGTACAAAAGGACCGGACAGCGCTTCCCCTCCACTTT.

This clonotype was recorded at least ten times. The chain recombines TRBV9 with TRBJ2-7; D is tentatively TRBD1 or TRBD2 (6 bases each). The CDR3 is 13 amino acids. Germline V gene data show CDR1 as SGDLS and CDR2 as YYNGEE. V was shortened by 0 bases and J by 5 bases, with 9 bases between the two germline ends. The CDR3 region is CASSVGGANEQYF. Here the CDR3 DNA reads TGTGCCAGCAGCGTAGGGGGGGCGAACGAGCAGTACTTC.

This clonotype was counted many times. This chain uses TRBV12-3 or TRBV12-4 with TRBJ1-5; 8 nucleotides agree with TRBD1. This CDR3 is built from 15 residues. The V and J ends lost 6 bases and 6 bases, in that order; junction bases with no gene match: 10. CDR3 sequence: CASSRTDRAVQPQHF. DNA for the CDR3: TGTGCCAGCAGCCGGACGGACAGGGCAGTTCAGCCCCAGCATTTT.

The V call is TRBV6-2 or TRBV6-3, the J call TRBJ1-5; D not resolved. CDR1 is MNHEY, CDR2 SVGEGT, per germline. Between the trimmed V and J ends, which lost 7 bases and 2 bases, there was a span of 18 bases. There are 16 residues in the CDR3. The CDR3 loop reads CASNRGFPEGNQPQHF. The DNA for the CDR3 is TGTGCCAGCAACAGAGGGTTTCCGGAAGGCAATCAGCCCCAGCATTTT.